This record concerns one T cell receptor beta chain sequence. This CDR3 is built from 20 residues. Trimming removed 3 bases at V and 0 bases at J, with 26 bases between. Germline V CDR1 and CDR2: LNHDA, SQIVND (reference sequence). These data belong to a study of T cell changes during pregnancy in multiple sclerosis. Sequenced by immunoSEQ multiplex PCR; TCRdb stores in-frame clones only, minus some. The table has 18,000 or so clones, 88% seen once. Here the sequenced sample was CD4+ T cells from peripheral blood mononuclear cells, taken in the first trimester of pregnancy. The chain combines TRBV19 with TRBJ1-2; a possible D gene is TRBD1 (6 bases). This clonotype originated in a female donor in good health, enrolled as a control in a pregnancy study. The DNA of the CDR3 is TGTGCCAGTAGTATTTGGTTAATAGGGGACACGAAAACGACTAACTATGGCTACACCTTC. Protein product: CASSIWLIGDTKTTNYGYTF. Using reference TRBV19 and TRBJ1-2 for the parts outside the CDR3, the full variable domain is DGGITQSPKYLFRKEGQNVTLSCEQNLNHDAMYWYRQDPGQGLRLIYYSQIVNDFQKGDIAEGYSVSREKKESFPLTVTSAQKNPTAFYLCASSIWLIGDTKTTNYGYTFGSGTRLTVV.